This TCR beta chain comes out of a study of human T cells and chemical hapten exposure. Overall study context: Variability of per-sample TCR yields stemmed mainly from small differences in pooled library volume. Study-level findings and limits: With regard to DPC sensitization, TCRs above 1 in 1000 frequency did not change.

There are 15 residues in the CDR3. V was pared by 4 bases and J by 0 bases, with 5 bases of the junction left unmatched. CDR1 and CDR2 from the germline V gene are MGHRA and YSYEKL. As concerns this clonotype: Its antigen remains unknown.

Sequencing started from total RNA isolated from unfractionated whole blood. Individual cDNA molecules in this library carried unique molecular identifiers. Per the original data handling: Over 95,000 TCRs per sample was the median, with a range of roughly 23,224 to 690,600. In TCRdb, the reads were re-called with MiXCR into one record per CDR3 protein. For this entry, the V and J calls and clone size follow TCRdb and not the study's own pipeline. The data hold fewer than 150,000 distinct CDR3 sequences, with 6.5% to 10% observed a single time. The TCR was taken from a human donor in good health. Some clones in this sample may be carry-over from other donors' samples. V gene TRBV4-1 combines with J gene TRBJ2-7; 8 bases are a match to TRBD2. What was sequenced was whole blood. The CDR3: CASSRISGNSYEQYF. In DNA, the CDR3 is TGCGCCAGCAGCCGAATTAGCGGGAACTCCTACGAGCAGTACTTC.